This paragraph reports one T cell receptor beta chain. The antigen remains undetermined. The repertoire was sequenced with immunoSEQ multiplex PCR; TCRdb's copy has only in-frame clones and lacks some. The sample has 73,000 or so clones, approximately 71% seen once. This entry belongs to a study of cytotoxic CD8 clonotypes in ibrutinib-treated CLL. For the study at large: The cohort had ten to eleven relapsed/refractory and some 14 treatment-naive patients, about 18 IGHV unmutated. Overall study findings and caveats: In comparison with age-matched healthy donors, baseline clonality was higher and tracked circulating CD8+ T-cell counts.

V dropped 5 bases and J dropped 7; count of bases not matched to a gene: 19. The CDR3 is 18 amino acids. Germline V gene data show CDR1 as MDHEN and CDR2 as SYDVKM. The specimen comprised PBMCs, sampled after 12 months of ibrutinib treatment. The TCR was taken from a human donor with chronic lymphocytic leukemia. The V call is TRBV28, the J call TRBJ2-2; 7 nucleotides agree with TRBD2. The CDR3 DNA follows: TGTGCCAGCAGTCTAACCATCGGACTAGGGGCGGTGGGCGGGGAGCTGTTTTTT. As protein: CASSLTIGLGAVGGELFF. Looking up the rest from reference TRBV28 and TRBJ2-2 gives the full variable domain: DVKVTQSSRYLVKRTGEKVFLECVQDMDHENMFWYRQDPGLGLRLIYFSYDVKMKEKGDIPEGYSVSREKKERFSLILESASTNQTSMYLCASSLTIGLGAVGGELFFGEGSRLTVL.